This TCR beta chain was sequenced during a study of blood T cell repertoires in COVID-19. For the study at large: Spain, Italy and the United States supplied samples that represented acute and convalescent COVID-19. PBMCs, B-cell-depleted T cells, or T cells were the source of the cDNA or gDNA that made up the material.

Original data processing: Amplifying reference gene primers gave estimates of nucleated cell counts. Clones were sequenced by immunoSEQ multiplex PCR, and TCRdb holds only the in-frame ones, with some missing. V, J and clone size reflect that table, while D and trimming were determined from the DNA. The data hold under 95,000 clones, with around three quarters observed a single time. The CDR3 is made up of 15 amino acids. Germline V gene sequence: CDR1 SGHKS, CDR2 YYEKEE (reference sequence). Trimming at V came to 5 bases and at J to 2 bases, leaving 4 bases not matched to a gene. This clone was picked up a small number of times.

This receptor was taken from a man aged 60 to 69 with active or convalescent COVID-19. The chain employs TRBV5-5 and TRBJ2-1, with 10 nucleotides matching TRBD2. Sequenced sample: peripheral blood. The CDR3 coding sequence is TGTGCCAGCAGTTACAGCGGGGGGGCCTACAATGAGCAGTTCTTC. Its protein product is CASSYSGGAYNEQFF.